This TCR beta chain was recorded in a study of a mutant IDH1 vaccine in newly diagnosed glioma. Time point here: week 11, during vaccination. A single vaccine dose contained 300 ug of mutant IDH1 20-mer peptide, and topical imiquimod was used with it. Here immunoSEQ multiplex PCR was the method, and the copy in TCRdb shows in-frame clones only, minus some. The sample lists fewer than 30,000 clones, around 77% seen once, with roughly 9.5% in the top ten. For this clone: The antigen remains unidentified.

Looked up from germline, CDR1 is SEHNR and CDR2 is FQNEAQ (reference sequence). V gave up 2 bases and J gave up 7 bases; unmatched junction bases: 1. The CDR3 runs to 13 residues. Material: PBMCs, obtained from a glioma patient whose treatment included an IDH1 peptide vaccine. The receptor was isolated from a young woman with glioma. J is TRBJ2-2 and V is TRBV7-9, with 7 bases identical to TRBD1. The CDR3: CASSLQGVGELFF. In DNA form, the CDR3 reads TGTGCCAGCAGCTTACAGGGGGTCGGGGAGCTGTTTTTT.